A single sample gave rise to the 2 T cell receptor beta chains below, sequenced in a study of blood T cells in healthy people across ages. Alongside a J-beta primer mix, a sample-barcoded 5' primer served in a second PCR lasting about 7 to 11 cycles. One entry per CDR3 protein, called by TCRdb with MiXCR from the 5' RACE reads. Found here are some 1,000,000 distinct CDR3 sequences, 20% to 25% of them singletons; the top ten hold approximately 0.79%. Separately, the same data were catalogued under a study of T cells of mothers and their children.

The sequenced material came from blood. The receptors shown here come from a girl aged 2-15 years in good health.

This chain joins TRBV3-1 and TRBJ2-5; D gene uncertain. V was trimmed by 3 bases and J by 3 bases, leaving 11 bases between them. This CDR3 contains 14 residues. Germline V gives CDR1 LGHDT, CDR2 YNNKEL (reference sequence). The CDR3 reads CASSHETQEETQYF. The CDR3, as DNA: TGTGCCAGCAGCCATGAAACGCAGGAAGAGACCCAGTACTTC.

This sequence joins TRBV29-1 and TRBJ2-5; D is perhaps TRBD1 (6 bases). This CDR3 contains 13 residues. Germline V CDR1 and CDR2: SQVTM, ANQGSEA. V lost 6 bases, J lost 1 base, and 12 bases lay in between. CDR3 sequence: CSVLRGIQETQYF. The CDR3 DNA reads TGCAGCGTCCTCAGGGGTATCCAAGAGACCCAGTACTTC.